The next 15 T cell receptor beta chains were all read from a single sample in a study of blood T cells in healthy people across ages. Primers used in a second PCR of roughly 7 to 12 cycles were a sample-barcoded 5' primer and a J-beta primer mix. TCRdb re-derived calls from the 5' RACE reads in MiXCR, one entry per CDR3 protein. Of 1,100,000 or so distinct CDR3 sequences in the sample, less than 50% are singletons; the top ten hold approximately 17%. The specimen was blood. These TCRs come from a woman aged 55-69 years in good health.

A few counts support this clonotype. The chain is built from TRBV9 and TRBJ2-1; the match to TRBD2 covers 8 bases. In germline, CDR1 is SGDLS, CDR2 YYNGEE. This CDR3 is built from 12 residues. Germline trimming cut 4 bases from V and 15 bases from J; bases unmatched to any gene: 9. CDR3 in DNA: TGTGCCAGCAGCTCCCGGACTAGCTCGCCGTTCTTC. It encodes CASSSRTSSPFF.

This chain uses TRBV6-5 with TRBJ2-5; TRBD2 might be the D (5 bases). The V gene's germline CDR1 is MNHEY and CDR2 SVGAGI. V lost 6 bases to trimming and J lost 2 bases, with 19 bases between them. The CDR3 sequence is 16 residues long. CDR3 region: CASSPWESSWQETQYF. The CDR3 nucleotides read TGTGCCAGCAGCCCCTGGGAGTCTTCGTGGCAAGAGACCCAGTACTTC.

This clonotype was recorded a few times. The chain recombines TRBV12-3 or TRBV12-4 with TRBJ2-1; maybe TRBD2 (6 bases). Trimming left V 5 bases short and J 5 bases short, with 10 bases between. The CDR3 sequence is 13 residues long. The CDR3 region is CASSTGLHNEQFF. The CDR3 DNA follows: TGTGCCAGCAGTACGGGACTGCACAATGAGCAGTTCTTC.

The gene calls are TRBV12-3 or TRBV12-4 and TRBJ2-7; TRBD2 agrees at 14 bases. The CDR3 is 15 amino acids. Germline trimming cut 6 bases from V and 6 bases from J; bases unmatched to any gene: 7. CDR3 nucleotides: TGTGCCAGCAGGCTCGGGACTAGCGGGAGCCGCGAGCAGTACTTC. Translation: CASRLGTSGSREQYF.

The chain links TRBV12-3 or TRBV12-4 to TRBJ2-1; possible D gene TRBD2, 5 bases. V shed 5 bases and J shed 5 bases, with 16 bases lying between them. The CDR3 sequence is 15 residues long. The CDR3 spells CASSQSGVIHNEQFF. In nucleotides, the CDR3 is TGTGCCAGCAGTCAATCCGGGGTAATCCACAATGAGCAGTTCTTC.

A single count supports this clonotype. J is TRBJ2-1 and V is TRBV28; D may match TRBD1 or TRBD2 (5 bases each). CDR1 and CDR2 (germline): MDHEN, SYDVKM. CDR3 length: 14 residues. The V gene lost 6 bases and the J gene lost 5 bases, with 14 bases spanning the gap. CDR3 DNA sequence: TGTGCCAGCAGCCGAAAGGGACCAAACAATGAGCAGTTCTTC. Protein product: CASSRKGPNNEQFF.

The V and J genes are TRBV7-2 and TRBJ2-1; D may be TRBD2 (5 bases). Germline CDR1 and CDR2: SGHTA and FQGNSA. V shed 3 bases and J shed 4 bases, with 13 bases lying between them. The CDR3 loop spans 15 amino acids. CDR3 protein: CASSFSSFGYNEQFF. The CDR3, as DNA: TGTGCCAGCAGCTTTTCTAGCTTCGGGTACAATGAGCAGTTCTTC.

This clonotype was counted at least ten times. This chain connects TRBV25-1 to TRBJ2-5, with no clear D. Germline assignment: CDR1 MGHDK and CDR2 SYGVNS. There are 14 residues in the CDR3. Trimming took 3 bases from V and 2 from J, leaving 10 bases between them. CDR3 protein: CASSDKRRQETQYF. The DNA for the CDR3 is TGTGCCAGCAGTGACAAACGCCGTCAAGAGACCCAGTACTTC.

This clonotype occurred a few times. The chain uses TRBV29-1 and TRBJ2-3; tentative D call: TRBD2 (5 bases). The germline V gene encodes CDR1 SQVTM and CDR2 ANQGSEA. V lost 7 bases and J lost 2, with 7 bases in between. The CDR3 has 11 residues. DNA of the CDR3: TGCAGCGCGGACTCCACAGATACGCAGTATTTT. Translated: CSADSTDTQYF.

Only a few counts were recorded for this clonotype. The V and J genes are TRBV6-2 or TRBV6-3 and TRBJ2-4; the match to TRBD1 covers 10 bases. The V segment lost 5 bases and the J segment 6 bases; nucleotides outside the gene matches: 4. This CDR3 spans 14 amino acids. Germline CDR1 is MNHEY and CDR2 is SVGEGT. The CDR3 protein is CASSTTGGGNIQYF. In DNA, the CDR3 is TGTGCCAGCAGTACGACAGGGGGCGGAAACATTCAGTACTTC.

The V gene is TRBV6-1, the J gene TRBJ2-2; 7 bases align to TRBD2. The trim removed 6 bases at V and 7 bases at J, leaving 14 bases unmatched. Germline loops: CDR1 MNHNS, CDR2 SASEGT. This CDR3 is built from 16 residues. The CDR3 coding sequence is TGTGCCAGCAGGGAGCGGGACGGCCGTCTTGGCGGGGAGCTGTTTTTT. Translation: CASRERDGRLGGELFF.

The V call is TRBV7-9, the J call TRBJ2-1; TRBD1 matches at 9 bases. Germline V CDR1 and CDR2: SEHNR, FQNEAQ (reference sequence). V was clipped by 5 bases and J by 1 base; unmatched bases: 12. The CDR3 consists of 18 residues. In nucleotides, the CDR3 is TGTGCCAGCAGCCCCCAAGGCGGGACAGGGACATCCTACAATGAGCAGTTCTTC. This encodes CASSPQGGTGTSYNEQFF.

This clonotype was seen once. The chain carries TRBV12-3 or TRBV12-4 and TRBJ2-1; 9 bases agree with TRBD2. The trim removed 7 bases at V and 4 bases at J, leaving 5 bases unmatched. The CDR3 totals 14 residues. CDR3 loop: CASNTAGGYNEQFF. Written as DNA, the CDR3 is TGTGCCAGCAACACAGCGGGAGGATACAATGAGCAGTTCTTC.

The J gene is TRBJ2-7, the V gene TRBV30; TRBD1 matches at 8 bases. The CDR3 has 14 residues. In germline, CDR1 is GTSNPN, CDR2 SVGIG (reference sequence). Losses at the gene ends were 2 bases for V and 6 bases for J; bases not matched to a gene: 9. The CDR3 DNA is TGTGCCTGGAGTTGGTCGCAGGGGGCTCCCGAGCAGTACTTC. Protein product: CAWSWSQGAPEQYF.

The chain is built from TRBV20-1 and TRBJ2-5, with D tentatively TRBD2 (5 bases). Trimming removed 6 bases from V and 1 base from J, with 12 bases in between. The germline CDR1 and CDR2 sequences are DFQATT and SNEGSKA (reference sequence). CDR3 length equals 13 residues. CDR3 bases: TGCAGTGCCGAGGAGGTGGGCCAAGAGACCCAGTACTTC. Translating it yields CSAEEVGQETQYF.